This T cell receptor (beta chain) came from a study of cytomegalovirus exposure and HLA in healthy donors. Study-wide results and limits: CMV serostatus stood as the only immune exposure information on hand. For most TCR beta V segments, an earlier analysis put the productive rate at about 87% or about 30% of the time. A later analysis showed that HLA-associated TCR beta chains had undergone more clonal expansion than equally common others.

With respect to this clone: Antigen: not known.

The PCR was carried out with 60 Vbeta primers and 13 Jbeta primers. TCRdb keeps only in-frame clones here, not all; method: immunoSEQ multiplex PCR. Among approximately 210,000 clones listed, around 73% were seen once. The germline V gene encodes CDR1 LGHNA and CDR2 YSLEER. There are 17 residues in the CDR3. J gave up 4 bases and V 0 bases, and 7 bases lay outside the gene matches. Sequencing used PBMCs. The V call is TRBV4-3, the J call TRBJ2-1; 9 bases are a match to TRBD2. This TCR derives from a woman aged 30 to 39 in good health and CMV-seropositive. The CDR3 is CASSQEAGSGRYNEQFF. The CDR3 coding sequence is TGCGCCAGCAGCCAAGAAGCAGGTAGCGGGAGATACAATGAGCAGTTCTTC.